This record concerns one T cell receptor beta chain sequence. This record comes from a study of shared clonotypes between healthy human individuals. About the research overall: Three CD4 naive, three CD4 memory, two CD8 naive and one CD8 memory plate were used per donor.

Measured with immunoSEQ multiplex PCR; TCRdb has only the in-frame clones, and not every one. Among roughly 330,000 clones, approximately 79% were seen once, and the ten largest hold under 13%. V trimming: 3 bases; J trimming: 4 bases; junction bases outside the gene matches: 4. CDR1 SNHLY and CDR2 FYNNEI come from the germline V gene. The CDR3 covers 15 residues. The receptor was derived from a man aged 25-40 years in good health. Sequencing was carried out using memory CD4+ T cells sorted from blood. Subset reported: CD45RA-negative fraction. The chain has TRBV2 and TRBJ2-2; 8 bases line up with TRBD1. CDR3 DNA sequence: TGTGCCAGCAGTGACGACAGGGGAAGCACCGGGGAGCTGTTTTTT. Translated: CASSDDRGSTGELFF.